The source of this T cell receptor beta chain is a study of vaccination and CD4 T cells after COVID-19. The wider study: The post-vaccine samples came a median 72 days after dose two (range 14 to 241).

Oncomine TCR Beta short-read sequencing was applied to DNA from cultured CD4+ T cells. DNA came from CD4+ T cells after culture. TCRdb re-called the PCR reads through MiXCR, storing one row per CDR3 protein. In the table there are about 22,000 distinct CDR3 sequences, over 25% of which are singletons. Time point meaning: late sampling 161 to 241 days after vaccination in a few convalescent patients. Treatment: approximately nine-day PBMC culture with coronavirus spike peptide pools or control peptides (ViraFEST assay). V lost 6 bases and J lost 4; bases outside the gene matches: 11. CDR3 length equals 15 residues. The V gene's germline CDR1 is SGHDT and CDR2 YYEEEE. This clonotype was counted once. Its matching antigen is unknown.

This chain joins TRBV5-6 and TRBJ1-2; TRBD1 matches at 8 bases. The sample here was CD4+ T cells from blood, cultured in vitro, taken about 7 months after SARS-CoV-2 vaccination. This TCR came from a human donor who had recovered from COVID-19. CDR3 sequence (DNA): TGTGCCAGCACCCTGAGCGGACAGGGACGCTATGGCTACACCTTC. This encodes CASTLSGQGRYGYTF. Complete variable domain (other parts from reference TRBV5-6 and TRBJ1-2): DAGVTQSPTHLIKTRGQQVTLRCSPKSGHDTVSWYQQALGQGPQFIFQYYEEEERQRGNFPDRFSGHQFPNYSSELNVNALLLGDSALYLCASTLSGQGRYGYTFGSGTRLTVV.